Below, one T cell receptor beta chain is given with its context. The record originates from a study of blood T cell repertoires in COVID-19. Study information: T cells, B-cell-depleted T cells, or PBMCs supplied cDNA or gDNA.

Trimming cost V 6 bases and J 4 bases, with 13 bases left between them. CDR3 length: 13 amino acids. The germline V gene encodes CDR1 SQVTM and CDR2 ANQGSEA. Produced via immunoSEQ multiplex PCR; TCRdb's table is partial and in-frame only. The profile shows 290,000 or so clones, approximately 86% of them singletons. The receptor was derived from a man aged 70 or older with acute or convalescent COVID-19. This rearrangement joins TRBV29-1 to TRBJ1-3; D perhaps matches TRBD1 (5 bases). Sequenced material: peripheral blood. The CDR3 here is CSVDPGWGNTIYF. CDR3 coding DNA: TGCAGCGTCGACCCAGGGTGGGGAAACACCATATATTTT.